The entry below gives a single T cell receptor beta chain sequence along with its context. The entry originates in a study of T cell changes during pregnancy in multiple sclerosis. The assay was immunoSEQ multiplex PCR, and TCRdb's table has in-frame clones only and misses some. The sample has around 52,000 clones, about 83% seen once. The sequenced sample was peripheral blood from another person, used as feeder cells. The clonotype comes from a human donor whose cells served as feeder cells for cultures in a pregnancy study.

The CDR3 DNA is TGTGCCACCAGGCGGGGGAACACTGAAGCTTTCTTT. Translated: CATRRGNTEAFF. The chain carries TRBV19 and TRBJ1-1; D ambiguous. The germline V and J ends were trimmed by 10 bases and 1 base, with 10 bases remaining between them. The CDR3 is made up of 12 amino acids. The germline V gene has CDR1 LNHDA and CDR2 SQIVND (reference sequence). The full variable domain, rest sourced from reference TRBV19 and TRBJ1-1, is DGGITQSPKYLFRKEGQNVTLSCEQNLNHDAMYWYRQDPGQGLRLIYYSQIVNDFQKGDIAEGYSVSREKKESFPLTVTSAQKNPTAFYLCATRRGNTEAFFGQGTRLTVV.